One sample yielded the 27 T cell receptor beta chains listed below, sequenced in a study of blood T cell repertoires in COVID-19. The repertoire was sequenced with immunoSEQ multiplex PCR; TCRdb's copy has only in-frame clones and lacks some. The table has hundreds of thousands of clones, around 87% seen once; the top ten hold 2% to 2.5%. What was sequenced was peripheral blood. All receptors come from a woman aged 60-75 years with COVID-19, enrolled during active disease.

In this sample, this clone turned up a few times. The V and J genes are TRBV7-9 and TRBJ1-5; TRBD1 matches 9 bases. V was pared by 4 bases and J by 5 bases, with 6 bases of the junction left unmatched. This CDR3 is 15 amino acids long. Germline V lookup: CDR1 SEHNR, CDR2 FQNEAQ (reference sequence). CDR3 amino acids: CASSSYRGRDQPQHF. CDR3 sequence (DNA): TGTGCCAGCAGCTCTTACAGGGGGCGCGATCAGCCCCAGCATTTT.

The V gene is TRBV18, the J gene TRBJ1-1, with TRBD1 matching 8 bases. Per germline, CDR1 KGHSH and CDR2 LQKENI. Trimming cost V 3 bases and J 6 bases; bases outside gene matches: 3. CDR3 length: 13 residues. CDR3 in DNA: TGTGCCAGCTCACCTTTACAGGGGGCTGAAGCTTTCTTT. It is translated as CASSPLQGAEAFF.

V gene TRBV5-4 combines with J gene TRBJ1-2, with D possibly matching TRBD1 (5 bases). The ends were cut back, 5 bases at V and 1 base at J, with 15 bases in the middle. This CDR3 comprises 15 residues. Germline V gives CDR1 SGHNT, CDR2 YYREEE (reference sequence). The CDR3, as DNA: TGTGCCAGCAGTCCCCGACAGAACAATAACTATGGCTACACCTTC. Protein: CASSPRQNNNYGYTF.

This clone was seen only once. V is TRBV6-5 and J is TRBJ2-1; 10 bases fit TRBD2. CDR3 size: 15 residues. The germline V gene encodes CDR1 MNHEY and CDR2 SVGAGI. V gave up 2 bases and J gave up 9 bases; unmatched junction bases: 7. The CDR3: CASSYKSGGAGEQFF. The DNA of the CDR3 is TGTGCCAGCAGTTACAAAAGCGGGGGGGCCGGTGAGCAGTTCTTC.

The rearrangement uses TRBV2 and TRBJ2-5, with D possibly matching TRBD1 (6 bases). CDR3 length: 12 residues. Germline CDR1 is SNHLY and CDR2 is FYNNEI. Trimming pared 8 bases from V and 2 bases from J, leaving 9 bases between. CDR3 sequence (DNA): TGTGCCAGCCGCGGACAGCAAGAGACCCAGTACTTC. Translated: CASRGQQETQYF.

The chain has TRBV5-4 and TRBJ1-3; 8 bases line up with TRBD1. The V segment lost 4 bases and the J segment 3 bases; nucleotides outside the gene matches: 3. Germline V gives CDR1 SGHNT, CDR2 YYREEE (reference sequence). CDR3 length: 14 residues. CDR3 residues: CASSRTGFGNTIYF. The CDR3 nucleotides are TGTGCCAGCAGCCGGACAGGGTTTGGAAACACCATATATTTT.

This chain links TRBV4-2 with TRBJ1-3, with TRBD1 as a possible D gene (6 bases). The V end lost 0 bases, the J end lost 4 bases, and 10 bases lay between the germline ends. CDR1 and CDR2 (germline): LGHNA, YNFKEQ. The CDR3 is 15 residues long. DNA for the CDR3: TGTGCCAGCAGCCAAGATCAGAGGGGGGGAAACACCATATATTTT. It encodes CASSQDQRGGNTIYF.

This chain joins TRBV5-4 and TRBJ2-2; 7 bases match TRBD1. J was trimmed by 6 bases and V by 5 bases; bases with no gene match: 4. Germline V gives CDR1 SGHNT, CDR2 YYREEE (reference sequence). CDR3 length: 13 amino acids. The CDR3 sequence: CASRGTVAGELFF. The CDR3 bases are TGTGCCAGCAGGGGGACAGTTGCCGGGGAGCTGTTTTTT.

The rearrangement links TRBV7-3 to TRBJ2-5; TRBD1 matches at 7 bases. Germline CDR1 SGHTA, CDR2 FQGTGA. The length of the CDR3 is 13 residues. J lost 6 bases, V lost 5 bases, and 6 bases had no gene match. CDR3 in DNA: TGTGCCAGCAGCACGACAGGGCTGAAGACCCAGTACTTC. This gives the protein CASSTTGLKTQYF.

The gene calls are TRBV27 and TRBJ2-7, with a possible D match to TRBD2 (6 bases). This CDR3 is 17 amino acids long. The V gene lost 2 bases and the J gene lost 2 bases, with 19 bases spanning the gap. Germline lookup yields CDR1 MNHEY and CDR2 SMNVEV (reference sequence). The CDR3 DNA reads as TGTGCCAGCAGTTTACGGGGAGGTGGCCTCACCCCCTACGAGCAGTACTTC. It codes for CASSLRGGGLTPYEQYF.

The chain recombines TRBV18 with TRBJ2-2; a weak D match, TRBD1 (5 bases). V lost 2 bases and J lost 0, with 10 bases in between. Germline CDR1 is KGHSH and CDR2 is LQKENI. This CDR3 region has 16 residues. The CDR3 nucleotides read TGTGCCAGCTCACCATCAGGGCTCGCGAACACCGGGGAGCTGTTTTTT. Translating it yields CASSPSGLANTGELFF.

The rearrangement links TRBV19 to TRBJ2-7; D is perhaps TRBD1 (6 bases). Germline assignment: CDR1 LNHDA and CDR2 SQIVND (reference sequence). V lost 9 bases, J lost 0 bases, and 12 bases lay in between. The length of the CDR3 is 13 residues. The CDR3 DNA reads TGTGCCAGCAAACCGGGACACTCCTACGAGCAGTACTTC. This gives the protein CASKPGHSYEQYF.

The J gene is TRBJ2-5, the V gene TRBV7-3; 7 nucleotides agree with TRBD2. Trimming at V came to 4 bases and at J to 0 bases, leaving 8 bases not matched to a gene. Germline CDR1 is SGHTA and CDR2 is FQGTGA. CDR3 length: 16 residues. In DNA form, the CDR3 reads TGTGCCAGCAGCTCCCAGGGAGGGCTGGACCAAGAGACCCAGTACTTC. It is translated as CASSSQGGLDQETQYF.

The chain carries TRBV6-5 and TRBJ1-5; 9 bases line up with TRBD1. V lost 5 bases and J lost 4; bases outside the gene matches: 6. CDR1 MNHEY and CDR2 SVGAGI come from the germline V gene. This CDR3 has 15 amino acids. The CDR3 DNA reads TGTGCCAGCAGTAAGGACAGGGGAGGGAATCAGCCCCAGCATTTT. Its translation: CASSKDRGGNQPQHF.

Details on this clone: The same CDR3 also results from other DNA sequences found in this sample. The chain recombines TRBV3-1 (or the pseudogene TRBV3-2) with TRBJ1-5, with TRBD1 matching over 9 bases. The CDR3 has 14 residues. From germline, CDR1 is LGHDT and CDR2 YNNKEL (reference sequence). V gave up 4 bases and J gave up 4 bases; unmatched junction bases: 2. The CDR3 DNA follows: TGTGCCAGCAGCCTAGGGACAGGGAATCAGCCCCAGCATTTT. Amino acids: CASSLGTGNQPQHF.

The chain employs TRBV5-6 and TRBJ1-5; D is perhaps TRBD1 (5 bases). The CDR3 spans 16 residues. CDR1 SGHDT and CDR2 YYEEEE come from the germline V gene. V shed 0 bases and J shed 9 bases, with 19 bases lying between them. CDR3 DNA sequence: TGTGCCAGCAGCTTGGGGGCTGCAGGGCCCGGTGCGCCCCAGCATTTT. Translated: CASSLGAAGPGAPQHF.

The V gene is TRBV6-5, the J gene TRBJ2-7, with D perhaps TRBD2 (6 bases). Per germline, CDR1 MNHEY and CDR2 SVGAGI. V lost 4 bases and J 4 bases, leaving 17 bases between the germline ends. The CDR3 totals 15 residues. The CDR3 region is CASSSPRGGGYEQYF. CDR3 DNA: TGTGCCAGCAGTTCCCCGCGGGGTGGGGGTTACGAGCAGTACTTC.

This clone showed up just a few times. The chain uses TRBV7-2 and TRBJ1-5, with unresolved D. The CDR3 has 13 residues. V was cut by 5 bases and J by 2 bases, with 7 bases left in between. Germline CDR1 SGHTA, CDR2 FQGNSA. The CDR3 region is CASSPSGNQPQHF. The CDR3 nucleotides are TGTGCCAGCAGCCCTTCCGGCAATCAGCCCCAGCATTTT.

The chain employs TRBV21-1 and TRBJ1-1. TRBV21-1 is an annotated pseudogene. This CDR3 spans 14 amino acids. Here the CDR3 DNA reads TGTGCCAGCAGCACTAAGACTGTGAACACTGAAGCTTTCTTT. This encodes CASSTKTVNTEAFF.

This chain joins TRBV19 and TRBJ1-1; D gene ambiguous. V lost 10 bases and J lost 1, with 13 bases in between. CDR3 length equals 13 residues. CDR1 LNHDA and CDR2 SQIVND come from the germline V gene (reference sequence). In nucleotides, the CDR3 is TGTGCCACCCGTTCCCTAAGGAACACTGAAGCTTTCTTT. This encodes CATRSLRNTEAFF.

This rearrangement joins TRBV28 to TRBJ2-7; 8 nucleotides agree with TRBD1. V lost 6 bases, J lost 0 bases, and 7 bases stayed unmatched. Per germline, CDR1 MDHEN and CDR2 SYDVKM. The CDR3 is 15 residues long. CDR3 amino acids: CASRSWTGSSYEQYF. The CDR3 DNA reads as TGTGCCAGCAGATCCTGGACAGGGAGCTCCTACGAGCAGTACTTC.

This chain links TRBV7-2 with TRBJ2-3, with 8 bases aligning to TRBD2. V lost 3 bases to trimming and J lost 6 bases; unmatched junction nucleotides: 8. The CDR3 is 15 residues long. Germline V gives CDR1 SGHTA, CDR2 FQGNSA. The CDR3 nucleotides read TGTGCCAGCAGCTTCGTCGGGGGGGATACTGATACGCAGTATTTT. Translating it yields CASSFVGGDTDTQYF.

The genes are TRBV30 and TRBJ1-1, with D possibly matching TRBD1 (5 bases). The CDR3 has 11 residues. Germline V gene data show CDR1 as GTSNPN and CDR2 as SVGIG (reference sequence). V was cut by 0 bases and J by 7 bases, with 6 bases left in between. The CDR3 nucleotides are TGTGCCTGGAGTGTTAGGGGTGAAGCTTTCTTT. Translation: CAWSVRGEAFF.

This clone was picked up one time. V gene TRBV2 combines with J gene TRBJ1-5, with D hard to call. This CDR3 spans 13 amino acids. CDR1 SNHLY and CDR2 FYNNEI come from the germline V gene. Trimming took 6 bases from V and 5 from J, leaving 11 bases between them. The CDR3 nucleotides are TGTGCCAGCAGGGAGCAGACTTATCAGCCCCAGCATTTT. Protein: CASREQTYQPQHF.

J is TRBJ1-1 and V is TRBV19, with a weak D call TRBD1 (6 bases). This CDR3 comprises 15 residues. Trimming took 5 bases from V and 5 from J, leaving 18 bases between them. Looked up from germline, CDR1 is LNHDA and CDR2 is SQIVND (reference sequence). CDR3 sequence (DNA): TGTGCCAGTAGTTCCACCGGGACCCAGGGGACTGAAGCTTTCTTT. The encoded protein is CASSSTGTQGTEAFF.

The CDR3 sequence is CASSQPGGGLDEQYF. For the CDR3, the DNA is TGCGCCAGCAGCCAACCCGGCGGGGGGCTGGACGAGCAGTACTTC. The chain combines TRBV4-1 with TRBJ2-7; 8 nucleotides line up with TRBD2. The germline CDR1 and CDR2 sequences are MGHRA and YSYEKL. With V trimmed by 2 bases and J by 5 bases, 8 bases remained unmatched. The CDR3 spans 15 residues.

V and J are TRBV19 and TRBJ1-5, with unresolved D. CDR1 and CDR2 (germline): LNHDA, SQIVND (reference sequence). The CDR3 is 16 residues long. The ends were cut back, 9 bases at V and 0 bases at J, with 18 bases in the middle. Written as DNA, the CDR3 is TGTGCCAGCGAGATGTACAGCAAGTATAGCAATCAGCCCCAGCATTTT. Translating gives CASEMYSKYSNQPQHF.